The 19 T cell receptor beta chains below come from one sample, sequenced in a study of patients and donors after allogeneic stem cell transplantation. TCRdb fed the RT-PCR reads into MiXCR, producing one record per CDR3 protein. Of some 87,000 distinct CDR3 sequences in the sample, around 46% are singletons; the top ten hold under 70%. Sequenced input: blood, either unsorted or a sorted T cell fraction (not recorded which). These TCRs come from a human donor who was either an allogeneic HSCT recipient or a stem cell or donor lymphocyte infusion donor (not recorded which). It is not recorded whose cells these are; they may come from a transplant donor.

Only a few counts were recorded for this clonotype. The chain has TRBV6-6 and TRBJ1-2, with 9 bases fitting TRBD1. Germline V gene lookup returns CDR1 MNHNY and CDR2 SVGAGI (reference sequence). The CDR3 extends over 15 amino acids. V was pared by 0 bases and J by 4 bases, with 3 bases of the junction left unmatched. CDR3 residues: CASSYSSGQGYGYTF. CDR3 in DNA: TGTGCCAGCAGTTACTCATCGGGACAGGGCTATGGCTACACCTTC.

This clonotype showed up just a few times. The chain combines TRBV3-1 with TRBJ1-3; D remains unclear. The CDR3 length is 15 residues. The V gene's germline CDR1 is LGHDT and CDR2 YNNKEL (reference sequence). With 0 bases removed from V and 0 bases from J, the gap between germline ends came to 6 bases. This chain's CDR3 is CASSQDDSSGNTIYF. The CDR3 nucleotides read TGTGCCAGCAGCCAAGATGATAGCTCTGGAAACACCATATATTTT. The entire variable domain, with the rest obtained from reference TRBV3-1 and TRBJ1-3, is as follows: DTAVSQTPKYLVTQMGNDKSIKCEQNLGHDTMYWYKQDSKKFLKIMFSYNNKELIINETVPNRFSPKSPDKAHLNLHINSLELGDSAVYFCASSQDDSSGNTIYFGEGSWLTVV.

V is TRBV12-3 or TRBV12-4 and J is TRBJ1-5; 7 bases align to TRBD1. The CDR3 has 15 amino acids. Germline trimming cut 3 bases from V and 7 bases from J; bases unmatched to any gene: 9. The CDR3 protein is CASSLGQPHGQPQHF. Written as DNA, the CDR3 is TGTGCCAGCAGTTTGGGACAGCCTCACGGGCAGCCCCAGCATTTT.

This clonotype was found a few times. The CDR3 reads CASSLASPGYDQPQHF. Here the CDR3 DNA reads TGTGCCAGCAGCTTAGCCTCGCCAGGGTATGATCAGCCCCAGCATTTT. The J gene is TRBJ1-5, the V gene TRBV7-8; D may be TRBD1 (5 bases). The CDR3 runs 16 residues. Germline loops: CDR1 SGHVS, CDR2 FQNEAQ. V was clipped by 0 bases and J by 5 bases, with 14 bases between them.

The chain has TRBV13 and TRBJ2-3, with TRBD2 matching over 10 bases. V dropped 5 bases and J dropped 10; count of bases not matched to a gene: 15. The CDR3 length is 16 residues. CDR1 PRHDT and CDR2 FYEKMQ come from the germline V gene (reference sequence). CDR3 DNA sequence: TGTGCCAGCAGCACAGAGCGGGAGGGTCCCGCTAGGGCGCAGTATTTT. This gives the protein CASSTEREGPARAQYF.

The chain uses TRBV3-1 and TRBJ2-2; the D call may be TRBD1 or TRBD2 (5 bases each). The germline gives CDR1 LGHDT, CDR2 YNNKEL (reference sequence). CDR3 length: 15 amino acids. Trimming took 6 bases from V and 1 from J, leaving 12 bases between them. The CDR3 bases are TGTGCCAGCAGGCTCGGGACGGAGAACACCGGGGAGCTGTTTTTT. Translated: CASRLGTENTGELFF.

V usage is TRBV18 and J usage is TRBJ1-2, with D tentatively TRBD1 (5 bases). Looked up from germline, CDR1 is KGHSH and CDR2 is LQKENI. V shed 3 bases and J shed 1 base, with 18 bases lying between them. The CDR3 is made up of 17 amino acids. CDR3 amino acids: CASSPFLEGTLNYGYTF. The DNA for the CDR3 is TGTGCCAGCTCACCTTTTCTTGAGGGGACCCTTAACTATGGCTACACCTTC.

This clonotype appeared a few times. Written as DNA, the CDR3 is TGTGCCACCAGCAGAGGACAGGGGTGGACTGAAGCTTTCTTT. The encoded protein is CATSRGQGWTEAFF. The chain has TRBV15 and TRBJ1-1, with 8 nucleotides matching TRBD1. J lost 5 bases, V lost 1 base, and 3 bases had no gene match. The CDR3 length is 14 residues. CDR1 and CDR2 from the germline V gene are LNHNV and YYDKDF (reference sequence).

The V and J genes are TRBV12-3 or TRBV12-4 and TRBJ1-2; TRBD1 agrees at 7 bases. This CDR3 has 14 residues. The trim removed 6 bases at V and 0 bases at J, leaving 4 bases unmatched. CDR3 nucleotide sequence: TGTGCCAGCAGAGGGACAGCAGCTAACTATGGCTACACCTTC. Protein sequence: CASRGTAANYGYTF.

This clonotype has just one count. The genes are TRBV5-1 and TRBJ2-5; D may be TRBD1 (5 bases). The CDR3 is 15 residues long. The germline V gene has CDR1 SGHRS and CDR2 YFSETQ. V was pared by 0 bases and J by 2 bases, with 11 bases between. The CDR3 DNA is TGCGCCAGCAGCTTGGCCTGGACAAATCAAGAGACCCAGTACTTC. Its translation is CASSLAWTNQETQYF.

The chain couples TRBV12-3 or TRBV12-4 to TRBJ2-7, with 9 nucleotides matching TRBD1. The CDR3 spans 16 residues. With V trimmed by 7 bases and J by 0 bases, 10 bases remained unmatched. CDR3 sequence (DNA): TGTGCCAGCACCCTCTCTTACAGGGGGCACTCCTACGAGCAGTACTTC. Translated: CASTLSYRGHSYEQYF.

The chain links TRBV29-1 to TRBJ2-7; D remains unclear. The CDR3 has 10 amino acids. The germline CDR1 and CDR2 sequences are SQVTM and ANQGSEA. V was clipped by 4 bases and J by 8 bases, with 9 bases between them. The CDR3 region has the DNA TGCAGCGTTGGAGTCACTAAGCAGTACTTC. Protein sequence: CSVGVTKQYF.

This clonotype was detected a few times. The rearrangement links TRBV29-1 to TRBJ1-3; no reliable D call. This CDR3 spans 13 amino acids. V lost 7 bases to trimming and J lost 0 bases, with 10 bases between them. CDR1 and CDR2 from the germline V gene are SQVTM and ANQGSEA. The CDR3 loop reads CSARHFSGNTIYF. The CDR3 bases are TGCAGCGCCCGACATTTCTCTGGAAACACCATATATTTT.

J is TRBJ2-1 and V is TRBV6-2 or TRBV6-3, with D perhaps matching TRBD2 (5 bases). The CDR3 is 16 residues long. In germline, CDR1 is MNHEY, CDR2 SVGEGT. Trimming took off 1 base at V and 1 base at J, with 11 bases between the two ends. DNA for the CDR3: TGTGCCAGCAGTTACTATCCTATAGCGTCCTACAATGAGCAGTTCTTC. Its protein is CASSYYPIASYNEQFF.

The chain uses TRBV6-1 and TRBJ1-5; TRBD1 is a possible D gene (6 bases). V was pared by 4 bases and J by 1 base, with 14 bases between. CDR3 length: 16 amino acids. Germline-derived CDR1 and CDR2 are MNHNS and SASEGT. CDR3 DNA: TGTGCCAGCAGTGGGACCGGGACATTCAGCAATCAGCCCCAGCATTTT. Protein product: CASSGTGTFSNQPQHF.

The chain employs TRBV9 and TRBJ2-1; D remains ambiguous. Between the trimmed V and J ends, which lost 2 bases and 5 bases, there was a span of 11 bases. Germline V lookup: CDR1 SGDLS, CDR2 YYNGEE. The CDR3 covers 14 residues. CDR3 sequence reads: CASSVSSLHNEQFF. As DNA, the CDR3 is TGTGCCAGCAGCGTTTCCTCCCTTCACAATGAGCAGTTCTTC. Full variable domain (outside the CDR3, taken from reference TRBV9 and TRBJ2-1): DSGVTQTPKHLITATGQRVTLRCSPRSGDLSVYWYQQSLDQGLQFLIQYYNGEERAKGNILERFSAQQFPDLHSELNLSSLELGDSALYFCASSVSSLHNEQFFGPGTRLTVL.

The chain couples TRBV13 to TRBJ1-2; D not resolved. V was clipped by 0 bases and J by 6 bases, with 29 bases between them. Germline lookup yields CDR1 PRHDT and CDR2 FYEKMQ (reference sequence). This CDR3 is built from 20 residues. For the CDR3, the DNA is TGTGCCAGCAGCTTAGGCTCTACCCTAAACCATTTACCGGAGGAAGATGGCTACACCTTC. Translation: CASSLGSTLNHLPEEDGYTF.

The chain carries TRBV28 and TRBJ2-5; TRBD2 aligns across 14 bases. Germline V gene data show CDR1 as MDHEN and CDR2 as SYDVKM. The CDR3 length is 16 residues. V was clipped by 5 bases and J by 5 bases; unmatched bases: 7. The DNA of the CDR3 is TGTGCCAGCAGTCCCCCGGGACTAGCGGGAGCTGAGACCCAGTACTTC. This encodes CASSPPGLAGAETQYF.

The chain carries TRBV12-3 or TRBV12-4 and TRBJ1-5; D remains ambiguous. The CDR3 totals 13 residues. V was shortened by 2 bases and J by 0 bases, with 2 bases between the two germline ends. The CDR3 DNA is TGTGCCAGCAGTTTACTTAGCAATCAGCCCCAGCATTTT. This gives the protein CASSLLSNQPQHF.